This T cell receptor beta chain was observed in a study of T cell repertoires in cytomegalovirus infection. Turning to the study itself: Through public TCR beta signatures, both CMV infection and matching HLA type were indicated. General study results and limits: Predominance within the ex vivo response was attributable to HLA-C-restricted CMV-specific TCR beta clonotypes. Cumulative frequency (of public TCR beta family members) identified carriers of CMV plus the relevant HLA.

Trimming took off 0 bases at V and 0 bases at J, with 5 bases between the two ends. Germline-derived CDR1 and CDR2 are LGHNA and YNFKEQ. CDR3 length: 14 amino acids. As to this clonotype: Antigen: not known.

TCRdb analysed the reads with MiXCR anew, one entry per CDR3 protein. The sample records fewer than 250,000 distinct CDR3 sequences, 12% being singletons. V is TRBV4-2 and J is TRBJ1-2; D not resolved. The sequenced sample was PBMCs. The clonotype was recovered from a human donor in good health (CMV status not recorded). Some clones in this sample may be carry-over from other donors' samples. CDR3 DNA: TGTGCCAGCAGCCAAGATCAGGCTAACTATGGCTACACCTTC. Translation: CASSQDQANYGYTF.